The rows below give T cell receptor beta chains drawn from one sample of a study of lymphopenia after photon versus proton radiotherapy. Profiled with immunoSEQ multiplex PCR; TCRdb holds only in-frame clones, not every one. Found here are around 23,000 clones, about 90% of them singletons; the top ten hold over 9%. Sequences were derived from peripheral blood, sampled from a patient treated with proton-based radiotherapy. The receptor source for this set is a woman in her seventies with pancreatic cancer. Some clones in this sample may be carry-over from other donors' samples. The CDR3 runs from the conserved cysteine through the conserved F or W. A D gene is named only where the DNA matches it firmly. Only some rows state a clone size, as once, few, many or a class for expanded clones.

CASSLQLNTGELFF	TGTGCCAGCAGTCTCCAGCTAAACACCGGGGAGCTGTTTTTT	TRBJ2-2	-	-	TRBV6-6
CASSLNDRSHGYTF	TGTGCCAGCAGTTTAAACGACAGGAGTCATGGCTACACCTTC	TRBJ1-2	-	-	TRBV27
CASSRGQGANEKLFF	TGTGCCAGCAGCCGAGGGCAAGGGGCGAATGAAAAACTGTTTTTT	TRBJ1-4	-	-	TRBV6-5
CASSPAGGPYEQYF	TGTGCCAGCAGCCCTGCAGGGGGCCCCTACGAGCAGTACTTC	TRBJ2-7	TRBD1	-	TRBV7-9
CASSLQGDGTDTQYF	TGCGCCAGCAGCTTGCAGGGGGATGGCACAGATACGCAGTATTTT	TRBJ2-3	TRBD1	-	TRBV5-1
CASSIGIQGGTEAFF	TGTGCCAGTAGTATAGGTATACAGGGGGGTACTGAAGCTTTCTTT	TRBJ1-1	TRBD1	-	TRBV19
CAWISLTGHGYTF	TGTGCCTGGATTAGTCTGACAGGGCATGGCTACACCTTC	TRBJ1-2	TRBD1	-	TRBV30
CASSVGWSGAYEQYF	TGTGCCAGCAGCGTAGGTTGGAGCGGAGCCTACGAGCAGTACTTC	TRBJ2-7	-	-	TRBV9
CASSRTGVDNQPQHF	TGCGCCAGCAGCCGCACAGGGGTCGACAATCAGCCCCAGCATTTT	TRBJ1-5	TRBD1	-	TRBV4-1
CASSLGTARNTGELFF	TGTGCCAGCAGCTTAGGGACGGCCAGAAACACCGGGGAGCTGTTTTTT	TRBJ2-2	-	-	TRBV7-6
CASSIYAYGTDTQYF	TGTGCCAGTAGTATTTATGCATACGGCACAGATACGCAGTATTTT	TRBJ2-3	-	-	TRBV19
CASSETRNTGELFF	TGTGCCAGCAGTGAGACTAGGAACACCGGGGAGCTGTTTTTT	TRBJ2-2	-	-	TRBV25-1
CASGQTLGQGNTGELFF	TGTGCTAGTGGTCAAACCTTGGGACAGGGGAACACCGGGGAGCTGTTTTTT	TRBJ2-2	TRBD1	-	TRBV12-5
CASSLGAVGSEAFF	TGCGCCAGCAGCTTGGGGGCCGTGGGGTCTGAAGCTTTCTTT	TRBJ1-1	-	-	TRBV5-1
CASSPPSSPPGAGELFF	TGTGCCAGCAGTCCCCCCAGCTCCCCCCCCGGGGCCGGGGAGCTGTTTTTT	TRBJ2-2	-	once	TRBV27
CAWRQLPLYEQYF	TGTGCCTGGAGACAGCTACCCCTCTACGAGCAGTACTTC	TRBJ2-7	-	-	TRBV30
CASSPSGQVNNEQFF	TGTGCCAGCAGCCCGTCGGGACAGGTGAACAATGAGCAGTTCTTC	TRBJ2-1	TRBD1	-	TRBV6-1
CASSILGRGRGTEAFF	TGTGCCAGTAGTATTTTGGGGCGGGGAAGGGGCACTGAAGCTTTCTTT	TRBJ1-1	-	-	TRBV19
CASSLGISGDTEAFF	TGTGCCAGCAGCTTGGGCATATCCGGGGACACTGAAGCTTTCTTT	TRBJ1-1	-	-	TRBV5-4
CASRGTSGSLAKNIQYF	TGTGCCAGCAGGGGGACTAGCGGCTCCCTAGCCAAAAACATCCAGTACTTC	TRBJ2-4	TRBD2	-	TRBV28
CASSTQGIGGANVLTF	TGTGCCAGTAGTACTCAGGGGATAGGAGGGGCCAACGTCCTGACTTTC	TRBJ2-6	-	-	TRBV19
CALGPQQPGGRVAFF	TGTGCCCTGGGACCGCAGCAGCCTGGAGGTCGAGTAGCTTTCTTT	TRBJ1-1	-	-	TRBV6-1
CASHPTGEFTYNEQFF	TGTGCCAGTCACCCGACCGGGGAATTCACCTACAATGAGCAGTTCTTC	TRBJ2-1	-	-	TRBV19
CASGRDTDTQYF	TGCGCCAGCGGGAGGGATACAGATACGCAGTATTTT	TRBJ2-3	TRBD2	-	TRBV10-2
CASSLGGAQGTNYGYTF	TGCGCCAGCAGCTTGGGGGGGGCGCAGGGGACGAACTATGGCTACACCTTC	TRBJ1-2	-	-	TRBV5-1
CASSLGTDTEAFF	TGTGCCAGCAGCTTAGGGACAGACACTGAAGCTTTCTTT	TRBJ1-1	-	-	TRBV11-1
CASSHTKDRGRADTQYF	TGCGCCAGCAGTCACACAAAGGACAGGGGGCGCGCAGATACGCAGTATTTT	TRBJ2-3	TRBD1	-	TRBV23-1
CASSEQGPNQPQHF	TGTGCCAGTAGTGAACAGGGTCCAAATCAGCCCCAGCATTTT	TRBJ1-5	-	-	TRBV19
CASSTAERVEAKNIQYF	TGTGCCAGCAGCACAGCCGAGCGGGTAGAAGCCAAAAACATTCAGTACTTC	TRBJ2-4	-	-	TRBV11-2
CASRLTDRGELFF	TGTGCCAGCAGGCTTACGGACAGGGGTGAACTGTTTTTT	TRBJ1-4	TRBD1	-	TRBV6-6
CASSIGDRSIYGYTF	TGTGCCAGTAGTATTGGGGACAGGTCCATCTATGGCTACACCTTC	TRBJ1-2	TRBD1	once	TRBV19
CASSYFYEQYF	TGTGCCAGCAGTTACTTCTACGAGCAGTACTTC	TRBJ2-7	-	-	TRBV2
CASREGVGVAYEQYF	TGTGCCAGTAGGGAGGGCGTCGGGGTGGCCTACGAGCAGTACTTC	TRBJ2-7	-	-	TRBV19